The clone carrying this TCR beta chain showed up many times. These data are taken from a study of T cells in Graves' hyperthyroidism and ophthalmopathy. V lost 0 bases and J 4 bases, leaving 19 bases between the germline ends. Germline V gene sequence: CDR1 SGDLS, CDR2 YYNGEE. The CDR3 runs to 17 residues. Amplification yielded TCR beta CDR3 regions, with RNA transcripts as the source. HTBI primers were the set used in a first-round RT-PCR of the TCR CDR3. TCRdb called the multiplex PCR reads again in MiXCR, with one record for every CDR3 protein. The sample lists roughly 720,000 distinct CDR3 sequences; 15% to 20% were seen once.

This chain links TRBV9 with TRBJ1-2; perhaps TRBD1 as D (5 bases). The sample comprised blood. The source is a man between 50 and 59 years old with Graves' hyperthyroidism. CDR3 residues: CASSVVSLRQLLYGYTF. In DNA, the CDR3 is TGTGCCAGCAGCGTAGTATCTTTGAGACAGCTACTCTATGGCTACACCTTC.